What follows are 15 T cell receptor beta chains derived from one specimen sequenced in a study of shared clonotypes between healthy human individuals. Naive CD8 cells were CD45RO-negative, positively selected for CCR7, excluding terminally differentiated effector memory CD45RA+ cells. Repertoires were generated with immunoSEQ multiplex PCR, while TCRdb's copy carries only in-frame clones and drops some. The sample holds hundreds of thousands of clones, 92% seen once. The sequencing input was naive CD8+ T cells sorted from blood. The receptors stem from a man aged 30 to 39 in good health.

The chain couples TRBV10-3 to TRBJ1-4; 7 nucleotides align to TRBD1. J lost 12 bases, V lost 5 bases, and 9 bases had no gene match. The CDR3 is 13 amino acids. The V gene's germline CDR1 is ENHRY and CDR2 SYGVKD. The CDR3 here is CAISNPGDSELFF. CDR3 nucleotide sequence: TGTGCCATCAGTAACCCGGGGGACAGTGAACTGTTTTTT.

The chain carries TRBV6-4 and TRBJ1-3; D call uncertain. Germline CDR1 MRHNA, CDR2 SNTAGT. V was trimmed by 7 bases and J by 0 bases, leaving 10 bases between them. The CDR3 is made up of 14 amino acids. The CDR3 sequence: CASTRRGSGNTIYF. CDR3 nucleotide sequence: TGTGCCAGCACCAGACGGGGCTCTGGAAACACCATATATTTT.

The chain combines TRBV19 with TRBJ2-1; the D call may be TRBD1 or TRBD2 (6 bases each). This CDR3 has 16 amino acids. Germline V gives CDR1 LNHDA, CDR2 SQIVND (reference sequence). Trimming took 1 base from V and 2 from J, leaving 12 bases between them. The DNA of the CDR3 is TGTGCCAGTAGTATAGGAGGGGGAGGACCCTACAATGAGCAGTTCTTC. Residues: CASSIGGGGPYNEQFF.

The chain couples TRBV6-5 to TRBJ2-7, with 12 bases matching TRBD2. Germline CDR1 and CDR2: MNHEY and SVGAGI. The CDR3 extends over 15 amino acids. V shed 6 bases, J shed 3 bases, and the junction held 6 bases outside the gene matches. CDR3 sequence reads: CASRPRLAGDYEQYF. In DNA form, the CDR3 reads TGTGCCAGCAGACCCAGACTAGCGGGAGACTACGAGCAGTACTTC.

The gene calls are TRBV19 and TRBJ2-7, with TRBD2 as a possible D gene (5 bases). V was cut by 6 bases and J by 1 base, with 10 bases left in between. Germline V gene lookup returns CDR1 LNHDA and CDR2 SQIVND (reference sequence). The CDR3 extends over 13 amino acids. CDR3 region: CASSGLLSYEQYF. The CDR3 DNA sequence: TGTGCCAGTAGCGGACTCCTATCCTACGAGCAGTACTTC.

The chain couples TRBV7-8 to TRBJ2-5, with 7 nucleotides matching TRBD2. CDR1 and CDR2 (germline): SGHVS, FQNEAQ. This CDR3 has 15 amino acids. V lost 2 bases to trimming and J lost 4 bases; unmatched junction nucleotides: 7. CDR3 nucleotide sequence: TGTGCCAGCAGCTTACGGCTAGCGGAAACAGAGACCCAGTACTTC. Translated, it gives CASSLRLAETETQYF.

V and J are TRBV5-1 and TRBJ2-3; 8 bases fit TRBD2. This CDR3 has 15 amino acids. V lost 3 bases to trimming and J lost 4 bases; unmatched junction nucleotides: 7. Germline CDR1 and CDR2: SGHRS and YFSETQ. The CDR3 region has the DNA TGCGCCAGCAGCTCAACTAGCGGCAGGGCAGATACGCAGTATTTT. This sequence encodes CASSSTSGRADTQYF.

This clone came up a few times. The chain couples TRBV5-1 to TRBJ2-7, with D perhaps given as TRBD1 or TRBD2 (5 bases each). The V end was cut by 0 bases, the J end by 3 bases, with 10 bases between. Germline loops: CDR1 SGHRS, CDR2 YFSETQ. The CDR3 runs to 14 residues. CDR3: CASSLDRRNYEQYF. The DNA for the CDR3 is TGCGCCAGCAGCTTGGACAGGAGGAACTACGAGCAGTACTTC.

The chain joins TRBV27 to TRBJ2-7; 10 nucleotides agree with TRBD2. The CDR3 contains 14 residues. Germline assignment: CDR1 MNHEY and CDR2 SMNVEV (reference sequence). After removal of 8 bases from V and 6 bases from J, the junction contained 10 bases not matched to a gene. For the CDR3, the DNA is TGTGCCAGCCGTCTCAGCGGGAGGGGCTCCGAGCAGTACTTC. Translation: CASRLSGRGSEQYF.

The rearrangement uses TRBV21-1 and TRBJ2-4; the table assigns TRBD2, which was not confirmed against the DNA. TRBV21-1 represents a pseudogene. This CDR3 spans 14 amino acids. Written as DNA, the CDR3 is TGTGCCAGCAGTCCTTATGTAGCCAAAAACATTCAGTACTTC. It is translated as CASSPYVAKNIQYF.

To note about this clone: The junction departs from germline at one end; a sequencing error may be responsible. V gene TRBV5-6 combines with J gene TRBJ2-4; D is possibly TRBD2 (5 bases). CDR1 and CDR2 from the germline V gene are SGHDT and YYEEEE. The CDR3 runs 12 residues. DNA of the CDR3: TGTGCCAGCAGCCCGGGAAGGACCCTCCTCTCCTTC. The encoded protein is CASSPGRTLLSF.

V usage is TRBV19 and J usage is TRBJ1-5; 9 bases align to TRBD1. This CDR3 region has 12 residues. Germline V gene lookup returns CDR1 LNHDA and CDR2 SQIVND (reference sequence). V lost 5 bases and J lost 16; bases outside the gene matches: 9. In DNA, the CDR3 is TGTGCCAGTAGTCCCCGGGACAGGGTCTTCCATTTT. Its protein is CASSPRDRVFHF. The full variable domain, with the rest looked up from reference TRBV19 and TRBJ1-5, is DGGITQSPKYLFRKEGQNVTLSCEQNLNHDAMYWYRQDPGQGLRLIYYSQIVNDFQKGDIAEGYSVSREKKESFPLTVTSAQKNPTAFYLCASSPRDRVFHFGDGTRLSIL.

This chain connects TRBV7-8 to TRBJ2-1, with TRBD2 matching over 13 bases. Losses at the gene ends were 6 bases for V and 10 bases for J; bases not matched to a gene: 15. This CDR3 is 17 amino acids long. Germline values: CDR1 SGHVS, CDR2 FQNEAQ. As DNA, the CDR3 is TGTGCCAGCAGAGTTGGACCAGGGACTAGCGGGACTAGGGAGCAGTTCTTC. Amino acids: CASRVGPGTSGTREQFF.

The CDR3 protein is CASSQAHGGRAQGEQFF. In DNA, the CDR3 is TGCGCCAGCAGCCAAGCCCATGGCGGGAGGGCCCAAGGTGAGCAGTTCTTC. The J gene is TRBJ2-1, the V gene TRBV4-1; 9 nucleotides align to TRBD2. The CDR3 covers 17 residues. Trimming at V came to 1 base and at J to 9 bases, leaving 13 bases not matched to a gene. Germline V CDR1 and CDR2: MGHRA, YSYEKL.

The CDR3 here is CASSVASGDYSGNTIYF. The CDR3 DNA follows: TGTGCCAGCAGCGTAGCCTCTGGGGACTACTCTGGAAACACCATATATTTT. The J gene is TRBJ1-3, the V gene TRBV9; perhaps TRBD1 as D (5 bases). V shed 0 bases and J shed 0 bases, with 13 bases lying between them. The CDR3 contains 17 residues. Germline CDR1 reads SGDLS; CDR2 reads YYNGEE.